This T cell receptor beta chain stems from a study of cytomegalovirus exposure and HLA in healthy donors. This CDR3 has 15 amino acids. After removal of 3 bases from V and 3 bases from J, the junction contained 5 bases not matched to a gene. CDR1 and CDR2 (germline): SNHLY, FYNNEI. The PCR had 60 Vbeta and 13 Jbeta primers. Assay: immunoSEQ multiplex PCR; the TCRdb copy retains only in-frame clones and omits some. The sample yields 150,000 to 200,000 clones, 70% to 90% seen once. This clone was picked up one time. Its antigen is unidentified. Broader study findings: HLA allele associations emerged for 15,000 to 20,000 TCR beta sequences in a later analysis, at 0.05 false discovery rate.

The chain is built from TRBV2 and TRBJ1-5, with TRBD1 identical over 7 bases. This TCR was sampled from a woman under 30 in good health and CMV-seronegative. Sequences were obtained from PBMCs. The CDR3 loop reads CASSEGQSSNQPQHF. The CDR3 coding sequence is TGTGCCAGCAGTGAGGGACAGTCTTCCAATCAGCCCCAGCATTTT.